One sample yielded the 25 T cell receptor beta chains listed below, sequenced in a study of blood T cell repertoires in COVID-19. TCRdb's table, derived via immunoSEQ multiplex PCR, lists solely in-frame clones and lacks some. The profile shows a few hundred thousand clones, around 86% of them singletons. Sequenced sample: peripheral blood. These receptors were obtained from a man aged 18 to 29 with active or convalescent COVID-19.

A few counts support this clone. J is TRBJ2-7 and V is TRBV5-5; 9 bases are shared with TRBD1. Germline V gene lookup returns CDR1 SGHKS and CDR2 YYEKEE (reference sequence). V lost 5 bases and J lost 2; bases outside the gene matches: 5. The CDR3 extends over 14 amino acids. DNA of the CDR3: TGTGCCAGCAGATGGGGACAGGGCACCTACGAGCAGTACTTC. Its protein product is CASRWGQGTYEQYF.

The rearrangement links TRBV3-1 (or the pseudogene TRBV3-2) to TRBJ2-1, with a weak D call TRBD1 (5 bases). Germline-derived CDR1 and CDR2 are LGHDT and YNNKEL (reference sequence). The CDR3 covers 19 residues. The germline V and J ends were trimmed by 4 bases and 5 bases, with 27 bases remaining between them. This CDR3 is CASSRKTYDRTRVHNEQFF. The CDR3 DNA reads as TGTGCCAGCAGCCGTAAAACCTATGACCGGACACGAGTGCACAATGAGCAGTTCTTC.

The rearrangement links TRBV5-6 to TRBJ2-1, with TRBD1 matching 7 bases. The CDR3 runs to 15 residues. CDR1 and CDR2 from the germline V gene are SGHDT and YYEEEE. Trimming removed 5 bases from V and 6 bases from J; junction bases left unmatched: 11. CDR3 bases: TGTGCCAGCAGACAGACAGGGTTACTCCCCAATGAGCAGTTCTTC. Translating it yields CASRQTGLLPNEQFF. The whole variable domain, filled in from reference TRBV5-6 and TRBJ2-1, reads DAGVTQSPTHLIKTRGQQVTLRCSPKSGHDTVSWYQQALGQGPQFIFQYYEEEERQRGNFPDRFSGHQFPNYSSELNVNALLLGDSALYLCASRQTGLLPNEQFFGPGTRLTVL.

The chain employs TRBV5-4 and TRBJ2-1, with D tentatively TRBD2 (6 bases). Germline V gene lookup returns CDR1 SGHNT and CDR2 YYREEE (reference sequence). Trimming took 4 bases from V and 6 from J, leaving 11 bases between them. CDR3 length: 13 residues. The CDR3 DNA is TGTGCCAGCAGCGGAGGGGACGGCAATGAGCAGTTCTTC. Amino acid sequence: CASSGGDGNEQFF. Full variable domain (outside the CDR3, taken from reference TRBV5-4 and TRBJ2-1): ETGVTQSPTHLIKTRGQQVTLRCSSQSGHNTVSWYQQALGQGPQFIFQYYREEENGRGNFPPRFSGLQFPNYSSELNVNALELDDSALYLCASSGGDGNEQFFGPGTRLTVL.

Only one count was recorded for this clone. This rearrangement joins TRBV6-5 to TRBJ2-7; 8 nucleotides agree with TRBD2. Trimming removed 5 bases from V and 6 bases from J; junction bases left unmatched: 12. The CDR3 length is 15 residues. CDR1 is MNHEY and CDR2 is SVGAGI in the germline V gene. The CDR3 loop is CASSPYTGLGGEQYF. CDR3 nucleotide sequence: TGTGCCAGCAGTCCTTATACGGGACTAGGTGGCGAGCAGTACTTC.

The chain recombines TRBV3-1 (or the pseudogene TRBV3-2) with TRBJ2-7; a possible D gene is TRBD1 (5 bases). The V end was cut by 3 bases, the J end by 4 bases, with 16 bases between. In germline, CDR1 is LGHDT, CDR2 YNNKEL (reference sequence). The CDR3 has 15 amino acids. This chain's CDR3 is CASSHSRTRLYEQYF. CDR3 bases: TGTGCCAGCAGCCACTCCCGGACACGACTTTACGAGCAGTACTTC.

The chain is built from TRBV19 and TRBJ1-2; the match to TRBD1 covers 10 bases. The CDR3 loop spans 16 amino acids. Germline CDR1 is LNHDA and CDR2 is SQIVND (reference sequence). The V gene end was trimmed by 7 bases and the J gene end by 8 bases; junction bases not matched to a gene: 16. Here the CDR3 reads CASTTPYDRGRTGYTF. CDR3 coding DNA: TGTGCCAGTACCACGCCCTACGACAGGGGGCGAACGGGCTACACCTTC.

The chain carries TRBV9 and TRBJ1-5; tentative D call: TRBD1 (6 bases). Germline V gives CDR1 SGDLS, CDR2 YYNGEE. The CDR3 contains 14 residues. The V and J ends lost 0 bases and 4 bases respectively, with 8 bases between them. The chain's CDR3 is CASSVEGGNQPQHF. CDR3 sequence (DNA): TGTGCCAGCAGCGTAGAGGGGGGGAATCAGCCCCAGCATTTT. Full variable domain (rest looked up from reference TRBV9 and TRBJ1-5): DSGVTQTPKHLITATGQRVTLRCSPRSGDLSVYWYQQSLDQGLQFLIQYYNGEERAKGNILERFSAQQFPDLHSELNLSSLELGDSALYFCASSVEGGNQPQHFGDGTRLSIL.

This rearrangement joins TRBV19 to TRBJ1-6, with D possibly TRBD1 on 6 matching bases. V was shortened by 2 bases and J by 7 bases, with 12 bases between the two germline ends. The germline V gene encodes CDR1 LNHDA and CDR2 SQIVND (reference sequence). The CDR3 sequence is 15 residues long. The CDR3 sequence: CASSISTGTNSPLHF. Written as DNA, the CDR3 is TGTGCCAGTAGTATATCAACAGGGACAAATTCACCCCTCCACTTT.

J is TRBJ1-2 and V is TRBV6-1; 7 bases are shared with TRBD1. The trim removed 4 bases at V and 1 base at J, leaving 9 bases unmatched. The CDR3 contains 16 residues. Germline assignment: CDR1 MNHNS and CDR2 SASEGT. The chain's CDR3 is CASSAQGVLGNYGYTF. CDR3 sequence (DNA): TGTGCCAGCAGTGCCCAGGGGGTTCTCGGTAACTATGGCTACACCTTC.

Worth noting for this clone: This likely comes from a read error, as the CDR3 has no conserved phenylalanine or tryptophan at its end. It is unclear where the CDR3 begins or ends on the DNA, so no DNA is shown, and the CDR3 is as TCRdb lists it. This rearrangement joins TRBV20-1 to TRBJ1-1. CDR1 and CDR2 from the germline V gene are DFQATT and SNEGSKA (reference sequence). The CDR3 is 8 residues long, ends included. CDR3: CSVPCSRV.

This chain connects TRBV24-1 to TRBJ1-2; the match to TRBD1 covers 8 bases. The V gene's germline CDR1 is KGHDR and CDR2 SFDVKD. This CDR3 has 14 residues. J was trimmed by 5 bases and V by 7 bases; bases with no gene match: 8. The CDR3 DNA follows: TGTGCCACCAGGGGGAGGGACAGGTATTATGGCTACACCTTC. Amino acid sequence: CATRGRDRYYGYTF.

This chain links TRBV7-9 with TRBJ1-1, with D maybe TRBD1 (6 bases). The CDR3 extends over 14 amino acids. Germline-derived CDR1 and CDR2 are SEHNR and FQNEAQ (reference sequence). Deletions cut 5 bases from V and 0 bases from J, with 10 bases between. Here the CDR3 reads CASSPTGVNTEAFF. CDR3 nucleotide sequence: TGTGCCAGCAGCCCGACAGGAGTGAACACTGAAGCTTTCTTT.

This clone was found a few times. The chain couples TRBV13 to TRBJ1-1; D perhaps matches TRBD1 (6 bases). Germline V CDR1 and CDR2: PRHDT, FYEKMQ (reference sequence). This CDR3 spans 16 amino acids. The ends were cut back, 5 bases at V and 1 base at J, with 17 bases in the middle. The CDR3 nucleotides read TGTGCCAGCAGCCTGCTAACAGGGCGGACGAACACTGAAGCTTTCTTT. Its protein is CASSLLTGRTNTEAFF.

The chain carries TRBV6-2 or TRBV6-3 and TRBJ2-3, with TRBD2 matching over 11 bases. The V gene end was trimmed by 0 bases and the J gene end by 4 bases; junction bases not matched to a gene: 3. CDR1 is MNHEY and CDR2 is SVGEGT in the germline V gene. The CDR3 extends over 16 amino acids. The CDR3 nucleotides read TGTGCCAGCAGTTACTCGACTAGCGGGAATCCAGATACGCAGTATTTT. This sequence encodes CASSYSTSGNPDTQYF.

This clone has just one count. The V call is TRBV7-8, the J call TRBJ1-2, with 7 bases lining up with TRBD1. Trimming removed 6 bases from V and 7 bases from J; junction bases left unmatched: 17. Germline CDR1 is SGHVS and CDR2 is FQNEAQ. The CDR3 consists of 16 residues. The CDR3 protein is CASRRFSGGKRSGYTF. The CDR3 region has the DNA TGTGCCAGCAGGCGATTTTCAGGGGGAAAAAGATCTGGCTACACCTTC.

The rearrangement uses TRBV6-6 and TRBJ2-7, with TRBD1 matching over 10 bases. CDR1 MNHNY and CDR2 SVGAGI come from the germline V gene (reference sequence). The J segment lost 4 bases and the V segment lost 6 bases, leaving 3 bases of the junction unmatched. The CDR3 extends over 13 amino acids. The CDR3 nucleotides read TGTGCCAGCAGGGGGGACAGGGGTTACGAGCAGTACTTC. This translates into CASRGDRGYEQYF.

This clone was seen only once. This chain connects TRBV5-3 to TRBJ1-6; D is perhaps TRBD1 (5 bases). TRBV5-3 is designated an ORF whose function remains uncertain. The CDR3 has 19 residues. V was cut by 0 bases and J by 0 bases, with 16 bases left in between. The DNA for the CDR3 is TGTGCCAGAAGCTTGGATAAGACAGTAATGAGCTCCTATAATTCACCCCTCCACTTT. It encodes CARSLDKTVMSSYNSPLHF.

The chain combines TRBV3-1 (or the pseudogene TRBV3-2) with TRBJ2-1; unclear D gene. The CDR3 length is 13 residues. Germline V gene data show CDR1 as LGHDT and CDR2 as YNNKEL (reference sequence). Between the trimmed V and J ends, which lost 0 bases and 6 bases, there was a span of 6 bases. This CDR3 reads CASSQDRVNEQFF. The CDR3 DNA is TGTGCCAGCAGCCAAGATCGGGTCAATGAGCAGTTCTTC.

The chain uses TRBV3-1 (or the pseudogene TRBV3-2) and TRBJ2-1, with D possibly matching TRBD2 (5 bases). This CDR3 contains 17 residues. V was clipped by 2 bases and J by 7 bases, with 21 bases between them. CDR1 LGHDT and CDR2 YNNKEL come from the germline V gene (reference sequence). CDR3 nucleotides: TGTGCCAGCAGCCAACAAGAGACCGGGGTGGGAGTAAATGAGCAGTTCTTC. It codes for CASSQQETGVGVNEQFF.

This sequence joins TRBV12-1 and TRBJ2-7; TRBD2 reflects the table's D call only, with no check against the DNA. TRBV12-1 is noted as a pseudogene. The CDR3 loop spans 20 amino acids. The CDR3 spells CASSFAPGVVGGIPSYEQYF. The CDR3, as DNA: TGTGCCAGCAGCTTTGCGCCCGGCGTTGTGGGGGGTATTCCTTCCTACGAGCAGTACTTC.

V usage is TRBV7-3 and J usage is TRBJ2-1; the match to TRBD1 covers 8 bases. The junction had 9 bases not matched to a gene; V was cut back by 3 bases and J by 8 bases. The CDR3 is 15 amino acids. Germline V gene data show CDR1 as SGHTA and CDR2 as FQGTGA. This chain's CDR3 is CASSFGQGEGYEQFF. CDR3 coding DNA: TGTGCCAGCAGCTTCGGACAGGGCGAGGGGTATGAGCAGTTCTTC.

J is TRBJ2-1 and V is TRBV19; 8 positions match TRBD1. Germline CDR1 reads LNHDA; CDR2 reads SQIVND (reference sequence). This CDR3 contains 14 residues. With V trimmed by 7 bases and J by 5 bases, 7 bases remained unmatched. The CDR3 here is CASKHRGFNNEQFF. In DNA, the CDR3 is TGTGCCAGTAAACACAGGGGGTTTAACAATGAGCAGTTCTTC.

A remark on this clone: This sample also contains other DNA sequences that code for the same CDR3. This rearrangement joins TRBV6-1 to TRBJ1-2; D not resolved. CDR1 is MNHNS and CDR2 is SASEGT in the germline V gene. This CDR3 is built from 13 residues. Between the trimmed V and J ends, which lost 5 bases and 1 base, there was a span of 8 bases. The CDR3 sequence: CASSPGVNYGYTF. CDR3 nucleotide sequence: TGTGCCAGCAGTCCAGGTGTTAACTATGGCTACACCTTC.

This clone was picked up one time. The rearrangement joins TRBV5-5 to TRBJ2-5, with D possibly matching TRBD1 (6 bases). The CDR3 runs to 14 residues. The V and J ends lost 3 bases and 2 bases respectively, with 11 bases between them. Germline CDR1 reads SGHKS; CDR2 reads YYEKEE (reference sequence). CDR3 sequence: CASSWGTYQETQYF. The CDR3 nucleotides read TGTGCCAGCAGCTGGGGGACATATCAAGAGACCCAGTACTTC.